This TCR beta chain was sequenced in a study of neurological immune-mediated disorders. CDR1 and CDR2 (germline): SQVTM, ANQGSEA. The CDR3 is 13 amino acids. Trimming cost V 3 bases and J 2 bases, with 10 bases left between them. 5'RACE with 10-nucleotide random UMIs generated the cDNA. Sequencing runs each yielded over 200 million TCR-beta sequences from 15-18 subjects. TCRdb reprocessed the 5' RACE reads with MiXCR, giving one entry per CDR3 protein. The table records some 16,000 distinct CDR3 sequences, about 9% of them present only once. This clonotype has a count of ten or more. Its antigen is unknown. Findings and limits, study-wide: No expanded-clone CDR3 amino acid sequence recurred across subjects, suggesting private TCR-beta repertoires.

Sequencing was carried out using CD8+ T cells from blood. The receptor was isolated from a man in his fifties or sixties in good health. The V gene is TRBV29-1, the J gene TRBJ1-2; D ambiguous. Here the CDR3 reads CSVDGRPNYGYTF. In nucleotides, the CDR3 is TGCAGCGTTGACGGACGGCCAAACTATGGCTACACCTTC.